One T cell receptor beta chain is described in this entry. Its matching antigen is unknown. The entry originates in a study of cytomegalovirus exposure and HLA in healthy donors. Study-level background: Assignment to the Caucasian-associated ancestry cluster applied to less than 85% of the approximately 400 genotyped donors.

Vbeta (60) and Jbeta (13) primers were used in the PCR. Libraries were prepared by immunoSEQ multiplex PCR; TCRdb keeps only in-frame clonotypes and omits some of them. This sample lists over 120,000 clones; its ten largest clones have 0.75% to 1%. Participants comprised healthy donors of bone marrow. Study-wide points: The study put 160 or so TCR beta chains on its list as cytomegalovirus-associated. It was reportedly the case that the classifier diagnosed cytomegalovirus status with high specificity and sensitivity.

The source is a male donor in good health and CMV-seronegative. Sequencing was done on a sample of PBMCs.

DNA of the CDR3: TGCAGCGTTGTACGCGTGGTCGGTGAAAAACTGTTTTTT. The encoded protein is CSVVRVVGEKLFF. The chain employs TRBV29-1 and TRBJ1-4; D is unclear. Trimming removed 4 bases from V and 7 bases from J, with 13 bases in between. Germline V gives CDR1 SQVTM, CDR2 ANQGSEA. The CDR3 runs 13 residues.